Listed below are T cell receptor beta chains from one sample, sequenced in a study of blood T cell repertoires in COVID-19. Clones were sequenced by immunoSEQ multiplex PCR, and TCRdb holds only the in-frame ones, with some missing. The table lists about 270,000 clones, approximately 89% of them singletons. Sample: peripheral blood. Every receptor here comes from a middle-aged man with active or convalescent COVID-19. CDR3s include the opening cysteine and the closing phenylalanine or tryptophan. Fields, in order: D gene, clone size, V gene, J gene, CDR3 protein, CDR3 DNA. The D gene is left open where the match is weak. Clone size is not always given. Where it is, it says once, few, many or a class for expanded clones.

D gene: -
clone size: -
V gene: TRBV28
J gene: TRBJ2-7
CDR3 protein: CASSLGSTGSYEQYF
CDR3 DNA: TGTGCCAGCAGTTTAGGGTCCACCGGGTCCTACGAGCAGTACTTC

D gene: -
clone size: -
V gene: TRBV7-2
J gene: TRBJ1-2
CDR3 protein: CASSLPGGGYTF
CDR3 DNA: TGTGCCAGCAGCCTCCCGGGTGGAGGCTACACCTTC

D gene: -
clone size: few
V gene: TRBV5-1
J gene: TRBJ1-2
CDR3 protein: CASSPNTGNGGYTF
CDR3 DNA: TGCGCCAGCAGCCCGAATACCGGGAATGGTGGCTACACCTTC

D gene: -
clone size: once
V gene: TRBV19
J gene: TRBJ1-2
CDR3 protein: CASSPRGQSGYTF
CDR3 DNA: TGTGCCAGTAGTCCGCGGGGGCAGAGTGGCTACACCTTC

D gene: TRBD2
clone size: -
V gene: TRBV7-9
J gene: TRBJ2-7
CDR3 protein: CASSLGEGPGWEQYF
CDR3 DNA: TGTGCCAGCAGCTTAGGGGAGGGCCCAGGGTGGGAGCAGTACTTC

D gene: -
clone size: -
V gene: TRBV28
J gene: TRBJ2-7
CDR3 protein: CASRLPGQKYEQYF
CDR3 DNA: TGTGCCAGCAGACTGCCGGGACAAAAGTACGAGCAGTACTTC

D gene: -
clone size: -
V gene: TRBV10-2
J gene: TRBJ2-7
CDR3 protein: CATGLAAHHEQYF
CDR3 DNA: TGCGCCACCGGACTGGCGGCTCACCACGAGCAGTACTTC

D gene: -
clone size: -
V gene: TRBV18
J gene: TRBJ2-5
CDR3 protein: CASSPPVTSQETQYF
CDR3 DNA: TGTGCCAGCTCACCACCGGTAACTAGCCAAGAGACCCAGTACTTC

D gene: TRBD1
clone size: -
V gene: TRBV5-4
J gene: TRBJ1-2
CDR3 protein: CASSSPSNRGQASGTF
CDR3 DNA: TGTGCCAGCAGCTCCCCCTCCAACAGGGGTCAGGCCTCGGGCACCTTC

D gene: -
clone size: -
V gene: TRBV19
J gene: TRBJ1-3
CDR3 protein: CASSTNTVGGGNTIYF
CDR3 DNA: TGTGCCAGTAGTACGAACACGGTCGGGGGTGGAAACACCATATATTTT

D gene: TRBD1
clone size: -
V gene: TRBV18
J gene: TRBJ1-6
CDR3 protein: CASSPMTGGGDSPLHF
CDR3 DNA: TGTGCCAGCTCACCTATGACAGGGGGCGGAGATTCACCCCTCCACTTT

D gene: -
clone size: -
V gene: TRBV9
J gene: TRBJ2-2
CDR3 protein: CASSVDHSPNTGELFF
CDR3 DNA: TGTGCCAGCAGCGTAGATCACAGCCCGAACACCGGGGAGCTGTTTTTT

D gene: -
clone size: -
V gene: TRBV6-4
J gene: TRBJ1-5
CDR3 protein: CARLRQSNQPQHF
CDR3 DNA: TGTGCCAGGCTGCGTCAAAGCAATCAGCCCCAGCATTTT

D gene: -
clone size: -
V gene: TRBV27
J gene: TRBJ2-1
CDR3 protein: CASSFRGPTEQFF
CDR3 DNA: TGTGCCAGCAGTTTTAGGGGCCCGACCGAGCAGTTCTTC

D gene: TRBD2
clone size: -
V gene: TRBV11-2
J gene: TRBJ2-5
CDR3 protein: CASSLGRSSGGETQYF
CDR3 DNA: TGTGCCAGCAGCTTAGGCCGGTCTAGCGGGGGGGAGACCCAGTACTTC

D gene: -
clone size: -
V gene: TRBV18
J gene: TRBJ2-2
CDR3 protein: CASSPKSRTPITGELFF
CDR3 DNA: TGTGCCAGCTCACCCAAATCGAGGACTCCCATCACCGGGGAGCTGTTTTTT

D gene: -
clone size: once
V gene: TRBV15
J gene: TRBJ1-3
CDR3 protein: CATSRDRGDGHTIYF
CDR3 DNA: TGTGCCACCAGCAGAGATCGGGGGGATGGACACACCATATATTTT

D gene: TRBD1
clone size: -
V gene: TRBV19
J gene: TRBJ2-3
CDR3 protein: CASSPKTGGTDTQYF
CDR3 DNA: TGTGCCAGTAGCCCCAAGACAGGGGGGACAGATACGCAGTATTTT

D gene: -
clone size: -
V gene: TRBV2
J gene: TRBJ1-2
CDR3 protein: CASTDTLGDGYTF
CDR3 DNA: TGTGCCAGCACTGACACCTTGGGAGATGGCTACACCTTC

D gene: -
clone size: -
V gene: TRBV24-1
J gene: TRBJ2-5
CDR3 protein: CATSDLRGGRAGQETQYF
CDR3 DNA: TGTGCCACCAGTGATTTGAGGGGGGGCAGGGCCGGACAAGAGACCCAGTACTTC

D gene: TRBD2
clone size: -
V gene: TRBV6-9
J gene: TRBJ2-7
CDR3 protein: CASSYWSGTCEQYF
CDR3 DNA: TGTGCCAGCAGTTATTGGAGCGGGACGTGCGAGCAGTACTTC

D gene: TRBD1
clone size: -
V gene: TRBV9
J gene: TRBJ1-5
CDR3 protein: CASSVEPGQGNQPQHF
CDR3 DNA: TGTGCCAGCAGCGTTGAGCCGGGACAGGGCAATCAGCCCCAGCATTTT

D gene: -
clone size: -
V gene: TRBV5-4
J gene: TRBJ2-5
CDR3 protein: CASSLEDNQETQYF
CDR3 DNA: TGTGCCAGCAGCTTGGAGGACAACCAAGAGACCCAGTACTTC

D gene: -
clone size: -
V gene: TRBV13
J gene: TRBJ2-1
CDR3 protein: CATRIGVPSGEQFF
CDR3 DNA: TGTGCCACCCGCATCGGGGTCCCGAGCGGTGAGCAGTTCTTC

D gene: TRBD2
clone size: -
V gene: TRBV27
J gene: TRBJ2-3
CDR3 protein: CASSPIAGAPSTDTQYF
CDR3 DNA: TGTGCCAGCAGTCCAATAGCGGGGGCCCCTAGCACAGATACGCAGTATTTT

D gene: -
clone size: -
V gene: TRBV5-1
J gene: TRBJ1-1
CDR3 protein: CASSLEGLGTEAFF
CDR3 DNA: TGCGCCAGCAGCTTGGAGGGGTTGGGCACTGAAGCTTTCTTT

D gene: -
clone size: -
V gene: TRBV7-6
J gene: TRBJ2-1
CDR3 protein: CASTAGNEQFF
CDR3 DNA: TGTGCCAGCACGGCGGGGAATGAGCAGTTCTTC

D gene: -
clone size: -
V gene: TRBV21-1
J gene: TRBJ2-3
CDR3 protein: CASSKYSTDTQYF
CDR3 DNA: TGTGCCAGCAGCAAGTACTCAACAGATACGCAGTATTTT

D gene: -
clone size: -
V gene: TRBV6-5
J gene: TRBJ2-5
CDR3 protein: CASKEGTKTQYF
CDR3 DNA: TGTGCCAGCAAAGAGGGTACGAAGACCCAGTACTTC

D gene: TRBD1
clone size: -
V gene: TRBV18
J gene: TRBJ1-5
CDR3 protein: CASSLQTGGVQPQHF
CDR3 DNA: TGTGCCAGCTCACTTCAGACAGGGGGCGTTCAGCCCCAGCATTTT

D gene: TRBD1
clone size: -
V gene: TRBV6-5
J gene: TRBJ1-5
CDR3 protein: CASSYGGTENQPQHF
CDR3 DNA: TGTGCCAGCAGTTACGGTGGGACAGAGAATCAGCCCCAGCATTTT

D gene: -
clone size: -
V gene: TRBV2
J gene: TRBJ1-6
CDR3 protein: CASRVQGSPLHF
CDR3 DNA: TGTGCCAGCAGAGTACAGGGTTCACCCCTCCACTTT

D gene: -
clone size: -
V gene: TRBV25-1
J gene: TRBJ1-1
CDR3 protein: CASSDSGGGLSTEAFF
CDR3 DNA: TGTGCCAGCAGTGACTCGGGGGGAGGGTTAAGCACTGAAGCTTTCTTT

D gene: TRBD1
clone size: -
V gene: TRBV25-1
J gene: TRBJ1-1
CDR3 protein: CASSELQGAENTEAFF
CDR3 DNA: TGTGCCAGCAGTGAATTGCAGGGGGCGGAGAACACTGAAGCTTTCTTT

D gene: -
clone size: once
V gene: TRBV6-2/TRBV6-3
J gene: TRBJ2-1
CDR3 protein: CASSYATGHSYNEQFF
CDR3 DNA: TGTGCCAGCAGTTACGCGACTGGTCACTCCTACAATGAGCAGTTCTTC

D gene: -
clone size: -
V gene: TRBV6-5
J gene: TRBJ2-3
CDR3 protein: CASSYSRRRTDMQYF
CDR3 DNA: TGTGCCAGCAGTTACTCGCGACGTCGGACAGATATGCAGTATTTT

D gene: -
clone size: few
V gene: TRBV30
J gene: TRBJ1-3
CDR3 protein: CAWRQGLNSGNTIYF
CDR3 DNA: TGTGCCTGGAGGCAGGGGTTGAACTCTGGAAACACCATATATTTT

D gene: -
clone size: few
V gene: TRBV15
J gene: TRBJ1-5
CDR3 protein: CATSRAPRGNQPQHF
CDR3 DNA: TGTGCCACCAGCAGAGCTCCCCGAGGCAATCAGCCCCAGCATTTT

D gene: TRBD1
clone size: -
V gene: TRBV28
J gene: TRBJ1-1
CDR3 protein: CASMTAGQGADTEAFF
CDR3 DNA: TGTGCCAGCATGACCGCAGGACAGGGGGCCGACACTGAAGCTTTCTTT

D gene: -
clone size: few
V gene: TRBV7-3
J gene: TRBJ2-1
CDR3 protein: CASSPQLHHEQFF
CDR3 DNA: TGTGCCAGCAGCCCTCAGTTACATCATGAGCAGTTCTTC

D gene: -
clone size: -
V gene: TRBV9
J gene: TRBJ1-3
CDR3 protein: CASSDRQAGNTIYF
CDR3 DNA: TGTGCCAGCAGCGACCGACAGGCTGGAAACACCATATATTTT

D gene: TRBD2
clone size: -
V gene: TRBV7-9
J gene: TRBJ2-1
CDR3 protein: CASSLSGRLNEQFF
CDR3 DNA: TGTGCCAGCAGCTTAAGCGGGAGGTTGAATGAGCAGTTCTTC

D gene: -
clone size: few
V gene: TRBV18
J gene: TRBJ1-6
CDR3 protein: CASSPRPPTSGSNSPLHF
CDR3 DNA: TGTGCCAGCTCACCACGTCCCCCCACGTCGGGGTCCAATTCACCCCTCCACTTT

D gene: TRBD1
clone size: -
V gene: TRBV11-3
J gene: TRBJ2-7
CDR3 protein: CASSLFFLETGAYEQYF
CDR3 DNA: TGTGCCAGCAGCTTGTTTTTTCTTGAGACAGGGGCCTACGAGCAGTACTTC

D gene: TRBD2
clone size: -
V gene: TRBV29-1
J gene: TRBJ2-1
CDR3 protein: CSVEPPSGGDEQFF
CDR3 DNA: TGCAGCGTAGAACCGCCTTCTGGGGGGGATGAGCAGTTCTTC

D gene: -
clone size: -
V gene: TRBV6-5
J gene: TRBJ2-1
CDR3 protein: CASRRRGANNEQFF
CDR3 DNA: TGTGCCAGCAGGAGACGAGGAGCTAACAATGAGCAGTTCTTC

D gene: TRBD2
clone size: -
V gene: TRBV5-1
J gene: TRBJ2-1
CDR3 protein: CASSLGPSGLAGDYNEQFF
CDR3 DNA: TGCGCCAGCAGCTTGGGGCCGTCGGGTCTAGCGGGAGACTACAATGAGCAGTTCTTC

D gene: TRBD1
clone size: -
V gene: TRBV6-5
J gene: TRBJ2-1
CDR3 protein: CASSYGQEDTEQFF
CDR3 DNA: TGTGCCAGCAGTTACGGACAGGAGGATACTGAGCAGTTCTTC

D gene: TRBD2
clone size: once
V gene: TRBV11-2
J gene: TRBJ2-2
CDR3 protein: CASSFSSGAPNTGELFF
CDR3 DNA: TGTGCCAGCAGCTTCTCTAGCGGGGCCCCCAACACCGGGGAGCTGTTTTTT

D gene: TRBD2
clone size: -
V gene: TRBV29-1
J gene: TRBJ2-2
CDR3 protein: CSVRLAGGPGELFF
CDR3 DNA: TGCAGCGTAAGACTAGCGGGGGGCCCCGGGGAGCTGTTTTTT

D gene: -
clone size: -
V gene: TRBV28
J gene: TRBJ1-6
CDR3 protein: CASRVRLSYNSPLHF
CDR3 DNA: TGTGCCTCTCGGGTGAGGTTGTCCTATAATTCACCCCTCCACTTT

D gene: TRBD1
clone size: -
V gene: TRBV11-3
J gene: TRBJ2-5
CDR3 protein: CASSLAPGGEETQYF
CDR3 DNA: TGTGCCAGCAGCTTAGCTCCAGGGGGAGAGGAGACCCAGTACTTC

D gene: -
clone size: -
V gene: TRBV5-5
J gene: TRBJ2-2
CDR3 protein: CASSFPELVLTGELFF
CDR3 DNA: TGTGCCAGCAGCTTTCCGGAGCTAGTTTTGACCGGGGAGCTGTTTTTT

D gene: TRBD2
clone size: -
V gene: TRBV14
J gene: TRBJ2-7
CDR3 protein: CASSQLAGNEQYF
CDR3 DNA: TGTGCCAGCAGCCAATTAGCGGGGAACGAGCAGTACTTC

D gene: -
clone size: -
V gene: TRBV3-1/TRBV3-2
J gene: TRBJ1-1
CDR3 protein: CASRPTGRGVNTEAFF
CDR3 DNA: TGTGCCAGCAGACCTACAGGGAGGGGGGTAAACACTGAAGCTTTCTTT

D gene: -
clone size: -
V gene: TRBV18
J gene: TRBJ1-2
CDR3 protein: CASSAGDMAYGYTF
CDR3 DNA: TGTGCCAGCTCTGCAGGGGATATGGCCTATGGCTACACCTTC

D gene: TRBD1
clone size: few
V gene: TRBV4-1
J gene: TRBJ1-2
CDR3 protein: CASSQGPQGKVYGYTF
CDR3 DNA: TGCGCCAGCAGCCAAGGTCCACAGGGGAAGGTCTATGGCTACACCTTC